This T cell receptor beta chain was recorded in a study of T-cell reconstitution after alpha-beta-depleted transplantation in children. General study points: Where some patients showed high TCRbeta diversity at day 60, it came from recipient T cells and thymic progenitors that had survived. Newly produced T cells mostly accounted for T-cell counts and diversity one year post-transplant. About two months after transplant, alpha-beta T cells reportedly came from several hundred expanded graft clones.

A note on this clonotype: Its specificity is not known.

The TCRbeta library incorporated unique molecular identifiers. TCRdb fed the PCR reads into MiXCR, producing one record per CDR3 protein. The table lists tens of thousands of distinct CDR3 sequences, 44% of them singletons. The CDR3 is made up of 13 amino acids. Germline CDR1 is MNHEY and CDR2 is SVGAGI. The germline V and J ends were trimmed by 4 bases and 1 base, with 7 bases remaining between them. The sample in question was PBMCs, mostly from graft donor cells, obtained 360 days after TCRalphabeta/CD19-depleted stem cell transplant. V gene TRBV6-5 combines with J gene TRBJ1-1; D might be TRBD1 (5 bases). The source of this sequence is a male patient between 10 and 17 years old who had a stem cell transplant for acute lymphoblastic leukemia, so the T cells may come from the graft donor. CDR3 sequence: CASSSDKNTEAFF. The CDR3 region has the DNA TGTGCCAGCAGTTCGGACAAGAACACTGAAGCTTTCTTT.